This TCR beta chain is drawn from a study of human T cells and chemical hapten exposure. Study as a whole: 2% DPC applied to an approximately 2 cm by approximately 2 cm arm area sensitized donors. Patients having alopecia areata, totalis or universalis were mostly female. Study-wide findings and caveats: After DPC sensitization, TCRs above 1 in 1000 frequency showed no change.

Each CDR3 protein is one row after TCRdb ran MiXCR on the RACE reads. The sample lists some 300,000 distinct CDR3 sequences, 5.5% occurring once. Germline-derived CDR1 and CDR2 are MNHNS and SASEGT. The CDR3 extends over 14 amino acids. V was pared by 5 bases and J by 5 bases, with 13 bases between. Sample time point: pre-sensitization, week 0. Stated treatment: therapeutic diphenylcyclopropenone sensitization with weekly scalp DPC. As regards this clonotype: Its antigen is unknown.

J is TRBJ1-5 and V is TRBV6-1; the D gene is possibly TRBD1 (5 bases). The sample was whole blood, taken in connection with sensitization to the hapten diphenylcyclopropenone (DPC). This receptor was taken from a woman aged 18-35 years with alopecia areata. Some clones in this sample may be carry-over from other donors' samples. The CDR3 sequence is CASSLRVPYQPQHF. The CDR3 DNA reads TGTGCCAGCAGTCTCAGGGTCCCCTATCAGCCCCAGCATTTT.